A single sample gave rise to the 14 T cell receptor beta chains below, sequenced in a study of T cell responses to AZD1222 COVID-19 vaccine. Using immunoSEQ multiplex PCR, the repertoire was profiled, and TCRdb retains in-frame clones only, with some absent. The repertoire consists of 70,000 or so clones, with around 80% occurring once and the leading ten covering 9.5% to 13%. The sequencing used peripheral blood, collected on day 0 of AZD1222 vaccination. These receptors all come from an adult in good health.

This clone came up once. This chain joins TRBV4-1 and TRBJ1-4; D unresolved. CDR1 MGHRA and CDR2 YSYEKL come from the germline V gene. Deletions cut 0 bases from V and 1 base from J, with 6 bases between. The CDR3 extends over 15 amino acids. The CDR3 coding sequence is TGCGCCAGCAGCCAAGAAGTTAGAACTAATGAAAAACTGTTTTTT. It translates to CASSQEVRTNEKLFF.

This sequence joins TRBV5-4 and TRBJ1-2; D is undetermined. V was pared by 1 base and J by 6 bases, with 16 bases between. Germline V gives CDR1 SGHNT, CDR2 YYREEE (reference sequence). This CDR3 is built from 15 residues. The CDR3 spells CASSLILKDVDGYTF. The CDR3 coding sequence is TGTGCCAGCAGCTTGATCCTAAAAGACGTGGATGGCTACACCTTC.

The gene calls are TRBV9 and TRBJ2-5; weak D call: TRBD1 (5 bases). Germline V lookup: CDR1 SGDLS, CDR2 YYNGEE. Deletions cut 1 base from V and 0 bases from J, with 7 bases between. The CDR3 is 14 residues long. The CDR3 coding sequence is TGTGCCAGCAGCGTATTCAGGGACCAAGAGACCCAGTACTTC. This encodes CASSVFRDQETQYF.

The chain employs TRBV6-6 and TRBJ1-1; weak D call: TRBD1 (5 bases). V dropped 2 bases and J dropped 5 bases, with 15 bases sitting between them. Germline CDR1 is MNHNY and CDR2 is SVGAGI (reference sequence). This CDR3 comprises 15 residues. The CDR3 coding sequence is TGTGCCAGCAGTTACCCGGGTCGGGGGGGGACTGAAGCTTTCTTT. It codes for CASSYPGRGGTEAFF.

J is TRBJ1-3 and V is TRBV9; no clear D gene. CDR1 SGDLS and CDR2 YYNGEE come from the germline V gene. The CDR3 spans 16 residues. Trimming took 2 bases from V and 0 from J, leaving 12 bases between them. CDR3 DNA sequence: TGTGCCAGCAGCGTTGTGGGTGGCAGCTCTGGAAACACCATATATTTT. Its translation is CASSVVGGSSGNTIYF. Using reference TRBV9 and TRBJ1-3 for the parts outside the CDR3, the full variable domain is DSGVTQTPKHLITATGQRVTLRCSPRSGDLSVYWYQQSLDQGLQFLIQYYNGEERAKGNILERFSAQQFPDLHSELNLSSLELGDSALYFCASSVVGGSSGNTIYFGEGSWLTVV.

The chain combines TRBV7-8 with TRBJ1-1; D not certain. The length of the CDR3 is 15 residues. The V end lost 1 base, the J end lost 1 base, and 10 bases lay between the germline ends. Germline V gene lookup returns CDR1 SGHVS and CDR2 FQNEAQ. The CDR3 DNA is TGTGCCAGCAGCTTAGGCGGCGGAGCGAACACTGAAGCTTTCTTT. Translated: CASSLGGGANTEAFF.

CDR3 nucleotide sequence: TGTGCCAGCAGCAAAGGTCTGCGGGACATCATCCCTGAGGATCAGCCCCAGCATTTT. This encodes CASSKGLRDIIPEDQPQHF. The J gene is TRBJ1-5, the V gene TRBV21-1. TRBV21-1 is deemed a pseudogene. The CDR3 consists of 19 residues.

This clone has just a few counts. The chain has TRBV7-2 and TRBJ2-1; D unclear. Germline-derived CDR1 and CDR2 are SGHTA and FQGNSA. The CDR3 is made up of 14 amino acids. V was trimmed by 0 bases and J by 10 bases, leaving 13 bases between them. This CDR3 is CASSLATAYGEQFF. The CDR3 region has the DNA TGTGCCAGCAGCTTAGCCACAGCATATGGGGAGCAGTTCTTC.

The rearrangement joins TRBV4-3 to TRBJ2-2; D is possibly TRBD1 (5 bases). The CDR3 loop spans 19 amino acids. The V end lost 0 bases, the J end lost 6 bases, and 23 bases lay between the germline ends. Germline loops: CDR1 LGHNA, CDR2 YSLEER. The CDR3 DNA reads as TGCGCCAGCAGCCAAGAGGTCCCGCACCAGGGAAGAGTTGCCGGGGAGCTGTTTTTT. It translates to CASSQEVPHQGRVAGELFF.

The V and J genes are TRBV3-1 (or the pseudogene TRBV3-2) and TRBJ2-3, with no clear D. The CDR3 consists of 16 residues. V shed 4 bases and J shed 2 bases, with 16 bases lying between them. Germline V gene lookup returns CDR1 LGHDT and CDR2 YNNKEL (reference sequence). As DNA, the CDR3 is TGTGCCAGCAGCCTTTCGAGCCACGCGTCCACAGATACGCAGTATTTT. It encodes CASSLSSHASTDTQYF.

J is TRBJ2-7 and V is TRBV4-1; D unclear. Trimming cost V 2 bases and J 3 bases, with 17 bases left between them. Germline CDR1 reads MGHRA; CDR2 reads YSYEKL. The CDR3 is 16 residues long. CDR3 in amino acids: CASSQYKEALIYEQYF. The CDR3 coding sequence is TGCGCCAGCAGCCAATATAAAGAAGCCCTCATCTACGAGCAGTACTTC.

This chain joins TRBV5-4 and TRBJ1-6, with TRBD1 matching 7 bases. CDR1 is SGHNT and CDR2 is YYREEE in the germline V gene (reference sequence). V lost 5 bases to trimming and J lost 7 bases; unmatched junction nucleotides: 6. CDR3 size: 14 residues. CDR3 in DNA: TGTGCCAGCAGGACCGGGACAGTAAATTCACCCCTCCACTTT. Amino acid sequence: CASRTGTVNSPLHF.

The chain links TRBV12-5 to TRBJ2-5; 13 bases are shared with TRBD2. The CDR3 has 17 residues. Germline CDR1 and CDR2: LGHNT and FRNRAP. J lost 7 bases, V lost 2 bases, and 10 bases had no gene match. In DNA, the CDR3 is TGTGCTAGTGGTTTGCAAGGACTAGCGGGGGCCCCAGGGACCCAGTACTTC. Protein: CASGLQGLAGAPGTQYF.

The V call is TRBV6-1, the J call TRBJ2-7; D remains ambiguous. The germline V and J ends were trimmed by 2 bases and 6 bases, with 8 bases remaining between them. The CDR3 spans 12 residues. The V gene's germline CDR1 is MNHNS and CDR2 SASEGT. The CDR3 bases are TGTGCCAGCAGTGAACCCCCCCTCGAGCAGTACTTC. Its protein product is CASSEPPLEQYF.